The 32 T cell receptor beta chains below come from one sample, sequenced in a study of T cells expressing NK-cell markers. Following a re-call of the 5' RACE reads, TCRdb has one entry per CDR3 protein and lacks DNA. The sample has 300,000 to 500,000 distinct CDR3 sequences. Sequenced: blood T cells: a sorted CD56 or NKG2C T cell subset, CD4+ or CD8+ T cells, or bulk PBMC T cells (not recorded which). Every receptor here comes from a woman aged 45-65 years in good health.

V is TRBV7-6 and J is TRBJ1-1; TCRdb names TRBD1, which stays unverified in the absence of DNA. Germline values: CDR1 SGHVS, CDR2 FNYEAQ. The CDR3 is made up of 14 amino acids. This CDR3 is CASSPIPGAPEAFF.

This chain connects TRBV10-2 to TRBJ2-7. CDR3 length: 13 residues. The germline V gene encodes CDR1 WSHSY and CDR2 SAAADI. CDR3 loop: CASGNGPAYEQYF.

This chain joins TRBV5-1 and TRBJ2-5; the TCRdb D gene call, TRBD1, has no DNA to confirm it. This CDR3 is built from 16 residues. Germline V lookup: CDR1 SGHRS, CDR2 YFSETQ. The CDR3 region is CASRTTGARMVETQYF.

This rearrangement joins TRBV4-2 to TRBJ1-2; TCRdb gives TRBD1 as the D gene, but with no DNA this cannot be confirmed. CDR1 is LGHNA and CDR2 is YNFKEQ in the germline V gene. The CDR3 is 13 residues long. This CDR3 reads CASSQGGVEGYTF.

This chain links TRBV5-1 with TRBJ2-5; TCRdb calls TRBD2, which cannot be checked without DNA. Germline V gene data show CDR1 as SGHRS and CDR2 as YFSETQ. CDR3 length: 15 residues. This chain's CDR3 is CASIRTSSPGETQYF.

V gene TRBV29-1 combines with J gene TRBJ1-6; the TRBD1 assignment by TCRdb is unverifiable without DNA. The length of the CDR3 is 13 residues. CDR1 and CDR2 (germline): SQVTM, ANQGSEA. The CDR3: CSVVTGVNSPLHF.

The chain has TRBV10-2 and TRBJ1-2. CDR1 is WSHSY and CDR2 is SAAADI in the germline V gene. There are 15 residues in the CDR3. The CDR3 loop is CASSELRHSNYGYTF.

The chain employs TRBV7-9 and TRBJ2-1; the TCRdb D gene call, TRBD1, has no DNA to confirm it. The CDR3 totals 12 residues. Per germline, CDR1 SEHNR and CDR2 FQNEAQ (reference sequence). The CDR3 sequence is CASKGFGDEQFF. The full variable domain, its missing parts supplied by reference TRBV7-9 and TRBJ2-1, is DTGVSQNPRHKITKRGQNVTFRCDPISEHNRLYWYRQTLGQGPEFLTYFQNEAQLEKSRLLSDRFSAERPKGSFSTLEIQRTEQGDSAMYLCASKGFGDEQFFGPGTRLTVL.

The V call is TRBV4-1, the J call TRBJ2-4; TCRdb names TRBD1, which stays unverified in the absence of DNA. There are 15 residues in the CDR3. Germline-derived CDR1 and CDR2 are MGHRA and YSYEKL. CDR3 residues: CASSQVRQGDGIQYF.

The rearrangement uses TRBV29-1 and TRBJ2-5; TCRdb returns TRBD2, unconfirmable since there is no DNA. CDR3 size: 12 residues. In germline, CDR1 is SQVTM, CDR2 ANQGSEA. The CDR3 here is CSVDLRSGTQYF.

The chain employs TRBV12-3 or TRBV12-4 and TRBJ2-3; as DNA is missing, the TRBD1 call by TCRdb cannot be tested. This CDR3 contains 17 residues. CDR3 residues: CASSSPAWGMFTDTQYF.

CDR3 loop: CSVPGTRYNEQFF. The genes are TRBV29-1 and TRBJ2-1; TCRdb indicates TRBD2, and absent DNA this call remains unverified. Germline V CDR1 and CDR2: SQVTM, ANQGSEA. CDR3 length equals 13 residues.

The CDR3 loop reads CASSYSTRATEPQHF. The chain uses TRBV6-5 and TRBJ1-5; TCRdb's assignment of TRBD1 cannot be checked, as there is no DNA. CDR1 is MNHEY and CDR2 is SVGAGI in the germline V gene. The CDR3 runs 15 residues.

The chain joins TRBV9 to TRBJ2-7; there is no DNA to check the TCRdb D call of TRBD2. The V gene's germline CDR1 is SGDLS and CDR2 YYNGEE. There are 15 residues in the CDR3. CDR3 amino acids: CASSVGPSGPTEQYF.

The genes are TRBV29-1 and TRBJ1-2; TCRdb's assignment of TRBD1 cannot be checked, as there is no DNA. CDR3 size: 11 residues. The germline V gene has CDR1 SQVTM and CDR2 ANQGSEA. The CDR3 loop reads CSDLQGSGYTF.

The chain links TRBV24-1 to TRBJ2-3; TCRdb designates TRBD1, a call that cannot be tested without DNA. The CDR3 runs to 16 residues. Looked up from germline, CDR1 is KGHDR and CDR2 is SFDVKD. The chain's CDR3 is CATSDYGAGSTDTQYF.

This sequence joins TRBV4-1 and TRBJ1-1. The CDR3 extends over 17 amino acids. Germline V gives CDR1 MGHRA, CDR2 YSYEKL. The CDR3 sequence is CASSQAKFGQQRPGAFF.

The genes are TRBV20-1 and TRBJ2-1; TCRdb's assignment of TRBD2 cannot be checked, as there is no DNA. The V gene's germline CDR1 is DFQATT and CDR2 SNEGSKA (reference sequence). This CDR3 comprises 13 residues. This CDR3 is CSAPTSFSDEQFF.

This chain connects TRBV15 to TRBJ1-5. CDR3 size: 14 residues. Germline CDR1 LNHNV, CDR2 YYDKDF (reference sequence). The CDR3 loop is CATSAEYSNQPQHF. The full variable domain, its missing parts supplied by reference TRBV15 and TRBJ1-5, is DAMVIQNPRYQVTQFGKPVTLSCSQTLNHNVMYWYQQKSSQAPKLLFHYYDKDFNNEADTPDNFQSRRPNTSFCFLDIRSPGLGDTAMYLCATSAEYSNQPQHFGDGTRLSIL.

The chain uses TRBV13 and TRBJ2-3; TCRdb lists TRBD1, though no DNA is available to test this call. CDR1 is PRHDT, CDR2 FYEKMQ, per germline (reference sequence). The CDR3 runs to 14 residues. This CDR3 reads CASSLRGNTDTQYF.

The chain uses TRBV4-2 and TRBJ1-2. The CDR3 has 11 residues. From germline, CDR1 is LGHNA and CDR2 YNFKEQ. CDR3 sequence reads: CASSQENGYTF.

V usage is TRBV5-1 and J usage is TRBJ2-1. Germline V gives CDR1 SGHRS, CDR2 YFSETQ. The CDR3 extends over 15 amino acids. The CDR3 here is CASSSNHVSYNEQFF.

The chain combines TRBV5-1 with TRBJ2-2; TCRdb names TRBD1, which stays unverified in the absence of DNA. This CDR3 is built from 16 residues. Germline V gives CDR1 SGHRS, CDR2 YFSETQ. The CDR3 sequence: CASSHPDLSNTGELFF.

The genes are TRBV3-1 and TRBJ2-5; the TCRdb call, TRBD1, lacks DNA for checking. The V gene's germline CDR1 is LGHDT and CDR2 YNNKEL (reference sequence). The CDR3 length is 15 residues. The CDR3 sequence: CASERDGTRLGTQYF.

The gene calls are TRBV6-5 and TRBJ2-1; lacking DNA, the TRBD2 call made by TCRdb goes unchecked. The germline CDR1 and CDR2 sequences are MNHEY and SVGAGI. The CDR3 runs 17 residues. CDR3: CASSYTLHSGGPWEQFF.

The chain recombines TRBV7-3 with TRBJ2-3; TCRdb indicates TRBD1, and absent DNA this call remains unverified. This CDR3 comprises 15 residues. The V gene's germline CDR1 is SGHTA and CDR2 FQGTGA. The chain's CDR3 is CASGAGTFSTDTQYF.

The genes are TRBV29-1 and TRBJ1-3. The germline V gene encodes CDR1 SQVTM and CDR2 ANQGSEA. The CDR3 totals 12 residues. CDR3 loop: CSVEDAWTGIYF.

The chain has TRBV20-1 and TRBJ2-1; TCRdb gives TRBD2 as the D gene, but with no DNA this cannot be confirmed. Germline CDR1 reads DFQATT; CDR2 reads SNEGSKA (reference sequence). CDR3 length: 15 amino acids. The CDR3 region is CSVGPSGSGYNEQFF.

This rearrangement joins TRBV12-3 or TRBV12-4 to TRBJ2-3. The CDR3 length is 15 residues. CDR3 sequence: CASSLQNPSTDTQYF.

This chain joins TRBV7-9 and TRBJ2-1; absent DNA, TCRdb's TRBD1 call cannot be checked. The germline gives CDR1 SEHNR, CDR2 FQNEAQ (reference sequence). The CDR3 has 15 residues. CDR3 protein: CASSFPGNSHNEQFF.

The J gene is TRBJ1-1, the V gene TRBV12-3 or TRBV12-4; TCRdb returns TRBD1, unconfirmable since there is no DNA. The CDR3 length is 15 residues. CDR3: CASSPTRGRNTEAFF.

This chain connects TRBV7-9 to TRBJ2-1; TCRdb reports TRBD2, a call that lacks DNA to check it against. This CDR3 is built from 15 residues. Germline V CDR1 and CDR2: SEHNR, FQNEAQ (reference sequence). This chain's CDR3 is CASIETSGRESEQFF.